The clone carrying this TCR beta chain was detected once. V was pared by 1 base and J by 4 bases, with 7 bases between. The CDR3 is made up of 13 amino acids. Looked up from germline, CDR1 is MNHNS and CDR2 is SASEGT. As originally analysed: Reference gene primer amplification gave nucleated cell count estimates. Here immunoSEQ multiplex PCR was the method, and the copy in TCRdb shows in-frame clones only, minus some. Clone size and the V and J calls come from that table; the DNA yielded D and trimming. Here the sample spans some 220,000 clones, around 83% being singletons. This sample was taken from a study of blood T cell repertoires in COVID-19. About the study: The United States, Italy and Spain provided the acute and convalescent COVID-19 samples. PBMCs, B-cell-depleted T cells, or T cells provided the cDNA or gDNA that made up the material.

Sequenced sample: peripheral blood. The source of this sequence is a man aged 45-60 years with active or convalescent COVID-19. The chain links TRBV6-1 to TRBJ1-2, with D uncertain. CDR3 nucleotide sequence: TGTGCCAGCAGTGAAGTTCCCCGCTATGGCTACACCTTC. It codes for CASSEVPRYGYTF.